Below are 19 T cell receptor beta chains sequenced from a single sample in a study of regulatory T cells in long-lasting Graves disease. Documented time point: newly diagnosed GD, antithyroid drugs for less than 3 months. With RNA extracted from PBMCs as input, the TCR library was made. Arm-PCR with iRepertoire HTBI primers amplified the CDR3 regions for these TCR beta libraries. TCRdb re-analysed the multiplex PCR reads in MiXCR, keeping a single row per CDR3 protein. The profile shows about 530,000 distinct CDR3 sequences, 16% of them singletons. The sample was also reused in another study, on T cells in Graves' hyperthyroidism and ophthalmopathy.

Sequencing was performed on peripheral blood mononuclear cells (PBMCs), taken at new diagnosis, from a patient treated with antithyroid drugs. The source of these receptors is a woman aged 35-65 years with Graves disease.

This clonotype came up many times. This chain links TRBV6-2 or TRBV6-3 with TRBJ2-7; TRBD1 aligns across 12 bases. The V segment lost 3 bases and the J segment 7 bases; nucleotides outside the gene matches: 7. The CDR3 runs 15 residues. CDR1 and CDR2 from the germline V gene are MNHEY and SVGEGT. Here the CDR3 DNA reads TGTGCCAGCAGTTATCCGGGACAGGGGGCTCGTGAGCAGTACTTC. This encodes CASSYPGQGAREQYF.

V is TRBV9 and J is TRBJ1-4, with D hard to call. Per germline, CDR1 SGDLS and CDR2 YYNGEE. The V end was cut by 0 bases, the J end by 4 bases, with 7 bases between. The CDR3 spans 14 residues. CDR3 in amino acids: CASSVGFINEKLFF. CDR3 nucleotide sequence: TGTGCCAGCAGCGTAGGATTCATTAATGAAAAACTGTTTTTT.

This clonotype was picked up a small number of times. The chain is built from TRBV7-2 and TRBJ2-2; 7 bases fit TRBD2. The CDR3 has 13 amino acids. J lost 6 bases, V lost 5 bases, and 3 bases had no gene match. Per the germline V gene, CDR1 is SGHTA and CDR2 is FQGNSA. CDR3 sequence reads: CASSRLAPGELFF. DNA for the CDR3: TGTGCCAGCAGCCGACTAGCCCCCGGGGAGCTGTTTTTT.

This sequence joins TRBV7-9 and TRBJ1-5, with TRBD1 matching over 8 bases. The CDR3 runs to 16 residues. Germline V gene sequence: CDR1 SEHNR, CDR2 FQNEAQ (reference sequence). With V trimmed by 5 bases and J by 2 bases, 8 bases remained unmatched. CDR3 protein: CASSPDRARGNQPQHF. The CDR3 DNA sequence: TGTGCCAGCAGCCCGGACAGGGCGAGGGGCAATCAGCCCCAGCATTTT.

There are many counts of this clonotype. This rearrangement joins TRBV7-9 to TRBJ1-5; D is uncertain. The CDR3 runs 14 residues. Germline values: CDR1 SEHNR, CDR2 FQNEAQ (reference sequence). The V end was cut by 0 bases, the J end by 3 bases, with 6 bases between. Here the CDR3 DNA reads TGTGCCAGCAGCTTAGCGGCAGCCAATCAGCCCCAGCATTTT. Translating gives CASSLAAANQPQHF.

The sample holds a few counts of this clonotype. The genes are TRBV11-2 and TRBJ2-6; 8 positions agree with TRBD1. CDR3 length: 18 amino acids. The V segment lost 5 bases and the J segment 0 bases; nucleotides outside the gene matches: 9. Germline V gene lookup returns CDR1 SGHAT and CDR2 FQNNGV. CDR3 sequence: CASSRTRGRASGANVLTF. The CDR3, as DNA: TGTGCCAGCAGCCGTACCAGGGGGCGAGCCTCTGGGGCCAACGTCCTGACTTTC.

This clonotype was seen many times. The chain is built from TRBV28 and TRBJ2-1; weak D call: TRBD1 (6 bases). This CDR3 contains 17 residues. Germline V gene data show CDR1 as MDHEN and CDR2 as SYDVKM. V was pared by 5 bases and J by 0 bases, with 17 bases between. The chain's CDR3 is CASSPWTALSSYNEQFF. The CDR3 DNA is TGTGCCAGCAGTCCTTGGACAGCCCTTAGCTCCTACAATGAGCAGTTCTTC. Looking up the rest from reference TRBV28 and TRBJ2-1 gives the full variable domain: DVKVTQSSRYLVKRTGEKVFLECVQDMDHENMFWYRQDPGLGLRLIYFSYDVKMKEKGDIPEGYSVSREKKERFSLILESASTNQTSMYLCASSPWTALSSYNEQFFGPGTRLTVL.

The chain carries TRBV12-3 or TRBV12-4 and TRBJ1-5; perhaps TRBD1 as D (6 bases). V lost 1 base, J lost 4 bases, and 14 bases lay in between. This CDR3 region has 16 residues. The CDR3 here is CASSLGQGGGNQPQHF. The CDR3, as DNA: TGTGCCAGCAGTTTAGGACAAGGGGGAGGGAATCAGCCCCAGCATTTT.

This clonotype has ten or more counts. The chain has TRBV2 and TRBJ1-2; possible D gene TRBD1, 5 bases. Germline values: CDR1 SNHLY, CDR2 FYNNEI. The CDR3 length is 13 residues. Trimming took 7 bases from V and 7 from J, leaving 16 bases between them. The CDR3 protein is CASTPLGDGGYTF. As DNA, the CDR3 is TGTGCCAGCACACCCCTCGGGGACGGTGGCTACACCTTC.

The chain employs TRBV19 and TRBJ1-1; D is perhaps TRBD1 (6 bases). This CDR3 has 14 amino acids. CDR1 and CDR2 (germline): LNHDA, SQIVND (reference sequence). V was trimmed by 9 bases and J by 3 bases, leaving 17 bases between them. In DNA form, the CDR3 reads TGTGCCAGGGGGAGTACAGGGCTGGACACTGAAGCTTTCTTT. Translation gives CARGSTGLDTEAFF.

This clonotype turned up a few times. V and J are TRBV6-2 or TRBV6-3 and TRBJ1-2, with 8 bases that match TRBD1. The CDR3 consists of 13 residues. Looked up from germline, CDR1 is MNHEY and CDR2 is SVGEGT. After removal of 3 bases from V and 7 bases from J, the junction contained 4 bases not matched to a gene. CDR3 protein: CASSYAGGFGYTF. The DNA of the CDR3 is TGTGCCAGCAGTTATGCAGGGGGCTTTGGCTACACCTTC.

This clonotype has at least ten counts. J is TRBJ1-1 and V is TRBV5-1; D gene unclear. Germline V gene data show CDR1 as SGHRS and CDR2 as YFSETQ. Trimming shortened V by 1 base and J by 4 bases, and 14 bases separated the two germline ends. The CDR3 runs 15 residues. CDR3 sequence reads: CASSLTKGAGTEAFF. In DNA form, the CDR3 reads TGCGCCAGCAGCTTGACGAAGGGCGCGGGCACTGAAGCTTTCTTT.

This clonotype was recorded at least ten times. The chain joins TRBV11-2 to TRBJ2-5; no definite D call. The CDR3 loop spans 13 amino acids. The V and J ends lost 1 base and 5 bases respectively, with 8 bases between them. In germline, CDR1 is SGHAT, CDR2 FQNNGV. The CDR3 sequence: CASSLGVGETQYF. CDR3 nucleotides: TGTGCCAGCAGCTTAGGCGTCGGGGAGACCCAGTACTTC.

This clonotype was counted ten times or more. The J gene is TRBJ2-3, the V gene TRBV10-3, with D possibly TRBD2 on 6 matching bases. CDR1 and CDR2 from the germline V gene are ENHRY and SYGVKD. V shed 6 bases and J shed 4 bases, with 11 bases lying between them. This CDR3 spans 13 amino acids. The CDR3, as DNA: TGTGCCATCAGGATCGGGGGTGCAGATACGCAGTATTTT. Translated: CAIRIGGADTQYF.

Ten or more counts support this clonotype. The CDR3 nucleotides are TGTGCCAGCAGCCAAGTAATAGGGCGGGGAAACACCATATATTTT. As protein: CASSQVIGRGNTIYF. The chain employs TRBV3-1 and TRBJ1-3; D remains unclear. The CDR3 extends over 15 amino acids. CDR1 and CDR2 (germline): LGHDT, YNNKEL (reference sequence). Trimming left V 1 base short and J 4 bases short, with 11 bases between. The variable domain in full, with the rest retrieved from reference TRBV3-1 and TRBJ1-3, is DTAVSQTPKYLVTQMGNDKSIKCEQNLGHDTMYWYKQDSKKFLKIMFSYNNKELIINETVPNRFSPKSPDKAHLNLHINSLELGDSAVYFCASSQVIGRGNTIYFGEGSWLTVV.

This clonotype has a count of ten or more. The chain links TRBV10-1 to TRBJ1-1; 8 bases are a match to TRBD1. V lost 4 bases, J lost 5 bases, and 6 bases stayed unmatched. The germline CDR1 and CDR2 sequences are WNHNN and SYGVQD (reference sequence). CDR3 length: 14 residues. For the CDR3, the DNA is TGCGCCAGCAGTGGGTCCAGGGGGCGGACTGAAGCTTTCTTT. Translation gives CASSGSRGRTEAFF.

This clonotype turned up a few times. The rearrangement uses TRBV7-9 and TRBJ2-1, with D perhaps TRBD1 (6 bases). From germline, CDR1 is SEHNR and CDR2 FQNEAQ (reference sequence). Trimming removed 5 bases at V and 2 bases at J, with 16 bases between. This CDR3 has 16 amino acids. CDR3 DNA sequence: TGTGCCAGCAGCGGCCAGGGGAGTGGGGCCTACAATGAGCAGTTCTTC. It encodes CASSGQGSGAYNEQFF.

This clonotype was observed at least ten times. The rearrangement links TRBV12-3 or TRBV12-4 to TRBJ1-1; D is unresolved. There are 13 residues in the CDR3. Trimming removed 5 bases at V and 5 bases at J, with 12 bases between. The CDR3 loop reads CASSLEYGTEAFF. CDR3 bases: TGTGCCAGCAGTCTCGAGTATGGAACTGAAGCTTTCTTT.

This clonotype was recorded many times. The chain uses TRBV11-1 and TRBJ2-7; no reliable D call. Germline V gives CDR1 SGHAT, CDR2 FQDESV (reference sequence). Trimming stripped 7 bases from V and 0 bases from J, with 10 bases between. The CDR3 consists of 13 residues. CDR3 in amino acids: CASTARASYEQYF. DNA for the CDR3: TGTGCCAGCACCGCCCGGGCCTCCTACGAGCAGTACTTC.